Presented here are 5 T cell receptor beta chains from one specimen sequenced in a study of blood T cell repertoires in COVID-19. The table came from immunoSEQ multiplex PCR; TCRdb's copy has only in-frame clones and leaves some out. The sample shows about 280,000 clones, around 86% of them seen only once. The source material was peripheral blood. These receptors all stem from a human donor in a cohort sampled during active COVID-19.

V usage is TRBV12-3 or TRBV12-4 and J usage is TRBJ2-1; possible D gene TRBD1, 6 bases. The germline V and J ends were trimmed by 5 bases and 9 bases, with 8 bases remaining between them. This CDR3 is built from 11 residues. The CDR3 region is CASSSRGEQFF. CDR3 DNA sequence: TGTGCCAGCAGTAGCAGGGGTGAGCAGTTCTTC.

The chain carries TRBV10-1 and TRBJ2-2, with a tentative D call TRBD2 (5 bases). Trimming shortened V by 4 bases and J by 4 bases, and 10 bases separated the two germline ends. CDR1 and CDR2 from the germline V gene are WNHNN and SYGVQD (reference sequence). The CDR3 consists of 14 residues. CDR3 DNA: TGCGCCAGCAGTGTCTCCCGGGGCACCGGGGAGCTGTTTTTT. Translation gives CASSVSRGTGELFF.

The gene calls are TRBV19 and TRBJ2-1, with a weak D call TRBD1 (6 bases). Per the germline V gene, CDR1 is LNHDA and CDR2 is SQIVND (reference sequence). V dropped 6 bases and J dropped 7 bases, with 16 bases sitting between them. This CDR3 spans 14 amino acids. The CDR3 loop reads CASRSQGQSNEQFF. The CDR3 DNA follows: TGTGCCAGTAGAAGCCAAGGACAGAGTAATGAGCAGTTCTTC.

The rearrangement links TRBV18 to TRBJ2-3; 7 bases map to TRBD1. CDR3 length: 18 amino acids. V lost 4 bases and J lost 1; bases outside the gene matches: 14. CDR1 and CDR2 from the germline V gene are KGHSH and LQKENI. The CDR3 sequence is CASSHDRDHTSGTDTQYF. In DNA form, the CDR3 reads TGTGCCAGCTCACACGACAGGGACCATACTTCAGGCACAGATACGCAGTATTTT. The full variable domain, completed using reference TRBV18 and TRBJ2-3, is NAGVMQNPRHLVRRRGQEARLRCSPMKGHSHVYWYRQLPEEGLKFMVYLQKENIIDESGMPKERFSAEFPKEGPSILRIQQVVRGDSAAYFCASSHDRDHTSGTDTQYFGPGTRLTVL.

The rearrangement uses TRBV18 and TRBJ2-3; 10 nucleotides match TRBD2. CDR1 and CDR2 from the germline V gene are KGHSH and LQKENI. The CDR3 length is 16 residues. V was pared by 1 base and J by 7 bases, with 8 bases of the junction left unmatched. This CDR3 is CASSPQEASGGHTQYF. In nucleotides, the CDR3 is TGTGCCAGCTCACCACAGGAGGCTAGCGGGGGCCATACGCAGTATTTT.